One sample yielded the 18 T cell receptor beta chains listed below, sequenced in a study of shared clonotypes between healthy human individuals. Only in-frame clones appear in the TCRdb table, and some are missing; sequencing was by immunoSEQ multiplex PCR. This table holds millions of clones, around nine tenths found once. The sequenced sample consisted of naive CD4+ T cells sorted from blood. As for subset: CD45RA+ positively selected. These receptors all stem from a man aged 18 to 35 in good health.

The rearrangement links TRBV19 to TRBJ1-4, with D hard to call. The V gene's germline CDR1 is LNHDA and CDR2 SQIVND (reference sequence). The CDR3 extends over 14 amino acids. V lost 3 bases to trimming and J lost 8 bases, with 13 bases between them. The CDR3 protein is CASSMGRPWEKLFF. As DNA, the CDR3 is TGTGCCAGTAGTATGGGCCGCCCGTGGGAAAAACTGTTTTTT.

This clone was observed a handful of times. The rearrangement uses TRBV14 and TRBJ1-6; the match to TRBD1 covers 7 bases. The CDR3 covers 14 residues. V trimming: 6 bases; J trimming: 5 bases; junction bases outside the gene matches: 4. CDR1 SGHDN and CDR2 FVKESK come from the germline V gene. CDR3 coding DNA: TGTGCCAGCAGGAGACAGGGAAATAATTCACCCCTCCACTTT. Translated: CASRRQGNNSPLHF.

The chain carries TRBV5-1 and TRBJ2-1; 7 positions agree with TRBD1. Germline V gene sequence: CDR1 SGHRS, CDR2 YFSETQ. J gave up 3 bases and V 0 bases, and 6 bases lay outside the gene matches. This CDR3 is built from 16 residues. CDR3 sequence: CASSLVTGTVYNEQFF. CDR3 DNA sequence: TGCGCCAGCAGCTTGGTCACCGGGACAGTCTACAATGAGCAGTTCTTC.

The chain carries TRBV9 and TRBJ1-2; TRBD1 matches at 7 bases. This CDR3 comprises 16 residues. V was pared by 0 bases and J by 1 base, with 6 bases of the junction left unmatched. Germline CDR1 is SGDLS and CDR2 is YYNGEE. The CDR3 sequence is CASSVGGGQLNYGYTF. As DNA, the CDR3 is TGTGCCAGCAGCGTAGGAGGGGGACAGCTTAACTATGGCTACACCTTC.

The rearrangement joins TRBV5-3 to TRBJ2-3; 7 bases align to TRBD2. TRBV5-3 has ORF status, its function being uncertain. CDR3 size: 14 residues. V lost 4 bases to trimming and J lost 2 bases; unmatched junction nucleotides: 4. The CDR3 loop reads CARSNGGDTDTQYF. Here the CDR3 DNA reads TGTGCCAGAAGCAATGGGGGGGACACAGATACGCAGTATTTT.

This clone was seen once. The CDR3 DNA reads as TGTGCCAGCAGTGAAGTCGGACATTACTACGAGCAGTACTTC. Its protein is CASSEVGHYYEQYF. V gene TRBV6-1 combines with J gene TRBJ2-7; tentatively, D is TRBD1 (5 bases). Trimming removed 1 base at V and 3 bases at J, with 10 bases between. The CDR3 is made up of 14 amino acids. Germline CDR1 and CDR2: MNHNS and SASEGT.

The rearrangement uses TRBV6-6 and TRBJ1-2, with 7 bases fitting TRBD1. Germline V gene data show CDR1 as MNHNY and CDR2 as SVGAGI (reference sequence). With V trimmed by 4 bases and J by 8 bases, 4 bases remained unmatched. This CDR3 spans 12 amino acids. The CDR3: CASSSTGEGYTF. In nucleotides, the CDR3 is TGTGCCAGCAGTTCCACAGGGGAAGGCTACACCTTC.

CDR3 coding DNA: TGTGCCAGCAGCATACCGGGACCCAACTATGGCTACACCTTC. Translating it yields CASSIPGPNYGYTF. V and J are TRBV21-1 and TRBJ1-2. TRBV21-1 is annotated as a pseudogene. The CDR3 contains 14 residues.

The rearrangement links TRBV5-6 to TRBJ2-2; D is perhaps TRBD1 or TRBD2 (5 bases each). Germline CDR1 is SGHDT and CDR2 is YYEEEE. V was cut by 4 bases and J by 5 bases, with 21 bases left in between. This CDR3 has 17 amino acids. CDR3 region: CASSALSGPGQTGELFF. The CDR3 DNA sequence: TGTGCCAGCAGCGCCCTCTCGGGGCCGGGGCAAACCGGGGAGCTGTTTTTT.

This clone is a singleton in its sample. The chain employs TRBV7-2 and TRBJ2-7, with TRBD2 identical over 10 bases. J was trimmed by 5 bases and V by 0 bases; bases with no gene match: 7. Germline CDR1 is SGHTA and CDR2 is FQGNSA. The CDR3 consists of 16 residues. This chain's CDR3 is CASSLAASGSFNEQYF. The CDR3 DNA sequence: TGTGCCAGCAGCTTAGCGGCTAGCGGGAGTTTCAACGAGCAGTACTTC. The full variable domain, in which reference TRBV7-2 and TRBJ2-7 provide the parts outside the CDR3, is GAGVSQSPSNKVTEKGKDVELRCDPISGHTALYWYRQSLGQGLEFLIYFQGNSAPDKSGLPSDRFSAERTGGSVSTLTIQRTQQEDSAVYLCASSLAASGSFNEQYFGPGTRLTVT.

The table lists this clone with a count of one. Here the CDR3 DNA reads TGTGCCAGCATGCAGGGGGCCGACACTGAAGCTTTCTTT. Its protein product is CASMQGADTEAFF. The V gene is TRBV6-5, the J gene TRBJ1-1, with 8 nucleotides matching TRBD1. The CDR3 length is 13 residues. V gave up 7 bases and J gave up 3 bases; unmatched junction bases: 4. CDR1 and CDR2 from the germline V gene are MNHEY and SVGAGI.

J is TRBJ2-2 and V is TRBV28; 9 bases are a match to TRBD1. Trimming took 6 bases from V and 4 from J; bases not matched to a gene: 9. This CDR3 is 16 amino acids long. CDR1 and CDR2 (germline): MDHEN, SYDVKM. The CDR3 DNA reads as TGTGCCAGCAGGGGGCAGGGACAGGGTTCCACCGGGGAGCTGTTTTTT. Translating it yields CASRGQGQGSTGELFF.

This chain links TRBV18 with TRBJ2-1; D not resolved. The CDR3 spans 15 residues. Trimming cost V 0 bases and J 8 bases, with 14 bases left between them. Germline-derived CDR1 and CDR2 are KGHSH and LQKENI. The CDR3, as DNA: TGTGCCAGCTCACCACCACCCTCTGGGCCGGATGAGCAGTTCTTC. Translating it yields CASSPPPSGPDEQFF. Filled out from reference TRBV18 and TRBJ2-1, the complete variable domain reads NAGVMQNPRHLVRRRGQEARLRCSPMKGHSHVYWYRQLPEEGLKFMVYLQKENIIDESGMPKERFSAEFPKEGPSILRIQQVVRGDSAAYFCASSPPPSGPDEQFFGPGTRLTVL.

A few counts support this clone. This chain joins TRBV4-1 and TRBJ1-6; no clear D. CDR1 and CDR2 (germline): MGHRA, YSYEKL. The CDR3 loop spans 14 amino acids. Trimming shortened V by 0 bases and J by 9 bases, and 9 bases separated the two germline ends. In nucleotides, the CDR3 is TGCGCCAGCAGCCAAGACAATGTCGGTTCACCCCTCCACTTT. It encodes CASSQDNVGSPLHF.

The chain has TRBV5-1 and TRBJ1-1, with D hard to call. V dropped 5 bases and J dropped 0 bases, with 8 bases sitting between them. The germline V gene encodes CDR1 SGHRS and CDR2 YFSETQ. CDR3 length: 13 amino acids. The CDR3 DNA is TGCGCCAGCAGTTCACTCCTGAACACTGAAGCTTTCTTT. It translates to CASSSLLNTEAFF.

The V and J genes are TRBV28 and TRBJ1-2; a possible D gene is TRBD1 (5 bases). Trimming took off 2 bases at V and 3 bases at J, with 19 bases between the two ends. The germline gives CDR1 MDHEN, CDR2 SYDVKM. The CDR3 spans 17 residues. CDR3 nucleotides: TGTGCCAGCAGTTTACTCCTTACAGGTGAGGTGGACTATGGCTACACCTTC. It specifies CASSLLLTGEVDYGYTF.

J is TRBJ1-1 and V is TRBV7-2, with D possibly being TRBD1 (5 bases). CDR1 is SGHTA and CDR2 is FQGNSA in the germline V gene. The CDR3 runs 15 residues. Trimming left V 6 bases short and J 1 base short, with 15 bases between. The CDR3 bases are TGTGCCAGCAGTTTTATCGGCGGGGGGAACACTGAAGCTTTCTTT. The encoded protein is CASSFIGGGNTEAFF. The whole variable domain, filled in from reference TRBV7-2 and TRBJ1-1, reads GAGVSQSPSNKVTEKGKDVELRCDPISGHTALYWYRQSLGQGLEFLIYFQGNSAPDKSGLPSDRFSAERTGGSVSTLTIQRTQQEDSAVYLCASSFIGGGNTEAFFGQGTRLTVV.

This chain joins TRBV9 and TRBJ2-7, with D possibly TRBD1 on 6 matching bases. The CDR3 is 14 amino acids. Trimming removed 4 bases at V and 4 bases at J, with 15 bases between. Germline assignment: CDR1 SGDLS and CDR2 YYNGEE. The CDR3 protein is CASSLRGQSYEQYF. CDR3 DNA: TGTGCCAGCAGCCTACGAGGACAGTCTTACGAGCAGTACTTC.